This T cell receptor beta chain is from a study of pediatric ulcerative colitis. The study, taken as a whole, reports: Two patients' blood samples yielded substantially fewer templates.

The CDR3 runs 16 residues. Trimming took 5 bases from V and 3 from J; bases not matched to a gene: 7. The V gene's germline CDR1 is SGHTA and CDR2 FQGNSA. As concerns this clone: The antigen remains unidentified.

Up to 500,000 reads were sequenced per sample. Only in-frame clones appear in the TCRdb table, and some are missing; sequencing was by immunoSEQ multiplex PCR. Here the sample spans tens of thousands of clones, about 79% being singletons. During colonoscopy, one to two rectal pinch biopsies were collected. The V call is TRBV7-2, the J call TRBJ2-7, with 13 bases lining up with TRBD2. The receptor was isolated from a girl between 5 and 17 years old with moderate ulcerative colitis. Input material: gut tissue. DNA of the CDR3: TGTGCCAGCAGCGCCCAAGGACTAGCGGGGGTCTACGAGCAGTACTTC. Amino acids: CASSAQGLAGVYEQYF.